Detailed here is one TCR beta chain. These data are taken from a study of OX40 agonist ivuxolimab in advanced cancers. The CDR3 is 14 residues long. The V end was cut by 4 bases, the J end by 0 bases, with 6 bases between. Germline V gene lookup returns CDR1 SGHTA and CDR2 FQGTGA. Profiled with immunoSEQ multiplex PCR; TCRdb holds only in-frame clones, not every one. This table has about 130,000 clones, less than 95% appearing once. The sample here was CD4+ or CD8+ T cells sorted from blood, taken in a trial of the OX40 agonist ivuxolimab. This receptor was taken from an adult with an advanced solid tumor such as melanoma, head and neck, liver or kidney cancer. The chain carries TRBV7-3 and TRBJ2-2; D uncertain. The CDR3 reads CASSSSSNTGELFF. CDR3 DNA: TGTGCCAGCAGCTCATCCTCGAACACCGGGGAGCTGTTTTTT.